One and the same sample provided the 17 T cell receptor beta chains below, sequenced in a study of blood T cell repertoires in COVID-19. Assay: immunoSEQ multiplex PCR; the TCRdb copy retains only in-frame clones and omits some. The table includes around 68,000 clones, roughly 89% detected once. What was sequenced was peripheral blood. The receptors were sampled from a woman aged 50 to 65 with acute or convalescent COVID-19.

The table lists this clone with a few counts. The chain's CDR3 is CASSQDRNQPQHF. The CDR3 region has the DNA TGTGCCAGCAGCCAGGACAGGAATCAGCCCCAGCATTTT. The J gene is TRBJ1-5, the V gene TRBV7-8; 7 bases are shared with TRBD1. J gave up 4 bases and V 5 bases, and 2 bases lay outside the gene matches. Germline-derived CDR1 and CDR2 are SGHVS and FQNEAQ. The CDR3 extends over 13 amino acids.

This chain links TRBV19 with TRBJ1-1; 7 bases match TRBD1. CDR3 length: 13 amino acids. J lost 4 bases, V lost 6 bases, and 5 bases had no gene match. Per the germline V gene, CDR1 is LNHDA and CDR2 is SQIVND (reference sequence). In nucleotides, the CDR3 is TGTGCCAGTAGGCCGGGACAGAGCACTGAAGCTTTCTTT. Its protein product is CASRPGQSTEAFF.

This sequence joins TRBV3-1 (or the pseudogene TRBV3-2) and TRBJ2-1; TRBD1 agrees at 8 bases. The CDR3 sequence is 15 residues long. CDR1 is LGHDT, CDR2 YNNKEL, per germline (reference sequence). V shed 3 bases and J 9 bases; nucleotides not matched to a gene: 10. The CDR3 spells CASSQRDRGAGEQFF. In DNA form, the CDR3 reads TGTGCCAGCAGCCAGCGAGACAGGGGTGCTGGTGAGCAGTTCTTC.

This clone occurred a few times. V is TRBV29-1 and J is TRBJ2-7, with D perhaps matching TRBD2 (6 bases). Trimming shortened V by 5 bases and J by 1 base, and 12 bases separated the two germline ends. Germline values: CDR1 SQVTM, CDR2 ANQGSEA. This CDR3 comprises 13 residues. CDR3 sequence reads: CSVRRGRSYEQYF. The CDR3 region has the DNA TGCAGCGTTCGTCGGGGGAGGTCCTACGAGCAGTACTTC.

The chain recombines TRBV3-1 (or the pseudogene TRBV3-2) with TRBJ2-3; D not certain. The length of the CDR3 is 13 residues. Germline values: CDR1 LGHDT, CDR2 YNNKEL (reference sequence). V lost 0 bases and J lost 8, with 9 bases in between. In nucleotides, the CDR3 is TGTGCCAGCAGCCAAGATAGAAGCCTTACGCAGTATTTT. It codes for CASSQDRSLTQYF.

The chain is built from TRBV18 and TRBJ2-1, with TRBD1 identical over 10 bases. J gave up 8 bases and V 6 bases, and 16 bases lay outside the gene matches. The CDR3 is 17 residues long. CDR1 is KGHSH, CDR2 LQKENI, per germline. CDR3 residues: CASSLNLGTGVGHEQFF. DNA for the CDR3: TGTGCCAGCTCCCTGAACCTTGGGACAGGGGTAGGTCATGAGCAGTTCTTC.

This chain uses TRBV3-1 (or the pseudogene TRBV3-2) with TRBJ1-5; no clear D gene. CDR3 length equals 13 residues. Trimming took 0 bases from V and 7 from J, leaving 7 bases between them. CDR1 is LGHDT, CDR2 YNNKEL, per germline (reference sequence). The CDR3 DNA reads as TGTGCCAGCAGCCAAGATCTCCGGCAGCCCCAGCATTTT. Protein product: CASSQDLRQPQHF.

The chain couples TRBV6-5 to TRBJ1-1; 8 positions match TRBD1. CDR3 length: 14 residues. Looked up from germline, CDR1 is MNHEY and CDR2 is SVGAGI. V dropped 5 bases and J dropped 6; count of bases not matched to a gene: 8. The CDR3 DNA is TGTGCCAGCAGTCAGGACAGGGTTATTTCTGAAGCTTTCTTT. This gives the protein CASSQDRVISEAFF.

The chain carries TRBV5-6 and TRBJ2-7; possible D gene TRBD2, 6 bases. The V end lost 4 bases, the J end lost 0 bases, and 8 bases lay between the germline ends. CDR1 and CDR2 (germline): SGHDT, YYEEEE. The length of the CDR3 is 13 residues. Written as DNA, the CDR3 is TGTGCCAGCAGCCCGGGACTCTCCTACGAGCAGTACTTC. Its protein product is CASSPGLSYEQYF.

The chain links TRBV4-1 to TRBJ2-1; TRBD2 matches at 11 bases. J gave up 14 bases and V 11 bases, and 11 bases lay outside the gene matches. Germline values: CDR1 MGHRA, CDR2 YSYEKL. The CDR3 sequence is 12 residues long. The CDR3 bases are TGCGCCGGCCTTGGGGCTAGCGGGAGGAAGTTCTTC. Its translation: CAGLGASGRKFF.

This clone was seen a single time. The V gene is TRBV4-2, the J gene TRBJ2-6; D is perhaps TRBD2 (6 bases). Trimming stripped 0 bases from V and 4 bases from J, with 10 bases between. The CDR3 sequence is 16 residues long. Germline CDR1 and CDR2: LGHNA and YNFKEQ. Written as DNA, the CDR3 is TGTGCCAGCAGCCAAGATCCCGGGGGAGGGGCCAACGTCCTGACTTTC. Protein sequence: CASSQDPGGGANVLTF.

The CDR3 region has the DNA TGCGCCAGCAGTGAAGGAGGAGCATCCCGGAGGAACACTGAAGCTTTCTTT. Its translation: CASSEGGASRRNTEAFF. V and J are TRBV10-2 and TRBJ1-1; the D is unclear. V was shortened by 3 bases and J by 1 base, with 18 bases between the two germline ends. CDR1 and CDR2 from the germline V gene are WSHSY and SAAADI. The CDR3 spans 17 residues.

In regard to this clone: A junction end diverges from the germline sequence, so it may reflect a read error. The chain links TRBV2 to TRBJ2-3; the match to TRBD2 covers 7 bases. The CDR3 extends over 11 amino acids. Germline CDR1 reads SNHLY; CDR2 reads FYNNEI. The CDR3 spells CASGSGDKQYF. The CDR3 DNA reads TGTGCCAGCGGAAGCGGGGATAAGCAGTATTTT.

The chain recombines TRBV24-1 with TRBJ2-3; D remains unclear. The CDR3 consists of 16 residues. Deletions cut 5 bases from V and 0 bases from J, with 14 bases between. Looked up from germline, CDR1 is KGHDR and CDR2 is SFDVKD. CDR3 sequence (DNA): TGTGCCACCAGTGGCCCCGGGTTATCTAGCACAGATACGCAGTATTTT. Translation: CATSGPGLSSTDTQYF.

The chain carries TRBV7-9 and TRBJ1-1; the D is unclear. The CDR3 has 12 amino acids. The germline V gene has CDR1 SEHNR and CDR2 FQNEAQ (reference sequence). With 1 base removed from V and 7 bases from J, the gap between germline ends came to 7 bases. The CDR3 DNA reads as TGTGCCAGCAGCTTAGTGGCCGTTGAAGCTTTCTTT. Amino acids: CASSLVAVEAFF. Complete variable domain (other parts from reference TRBV7-9 and TRBJ1-1): DTGVSQNPRHKITKRGQNVTFRCDPISEHNRLYWYRQTLGQGPEFLTYFQNEAQLEKSRLLSDRFSAERPKGSFSTLEIQRTEQGDSAMYLCASSLVAVEAFFGQGTRLTVV.

This chain joins TRBV23-1 and TRBJ2-7; D might be TRBD1 (6 bases). TRBV23-1 is an open reading frame, and its role is uncertain. Trimming removed 1 base from V and 0 bases from J, with 16 bases in between. The CDR3 has 17 amino acids. DNA of the CDR3: TGCGCCAGCAGTCAATGGGCCGGGACAAAGGCCTCCTACGAGCAGTACTTC. The encoded protein is CASSQWAGTKASYEQYF.

In DNA form, the CDR3 reads TGTGCCAGCAGTGAACTGAGCGGAAGATATACGCAGTATTTT. Protein product: CASSELSGRYTQYF. This chain links TRBV2 with TRBJ2-3; tentatively, D is TRBD2 (5 bases). Trimming removed 2 bases from V and 7 bases from J, with 13 bases in between. CDR3 length: 14 residues. Germline V lookup: CDR1 SNHLY, CDR2 FYNNEI.